The T cell receptor beta chain described here comes from a study of T cells expressing NK-cell markers. At the level of the study: Among eight sequenced donors, seven carried HCMV seropositivity while one was seronegative.

The CDR3 totals 15 residues. Germline V gene sequence: CDR1 SGDLS, CDR2 YYNGEE. TCRdb reanalyzed the 5' RACE reads, giving one entry per CDR3 protein sequence and no DNA. This sample's table reports 300,000 to 500,000 distinct CDR3 sequences. The sample consisted of blood T cells: a sorted CD56 or NKG2C T cell subset, CD4+ or CD8+ T cells, or bulk PBMC T cells (not recorded which). V usage is TRBV9 and J usage is TRBJ2-7; TCRdb calls TRBD1, which cannot be checked without DNA. The clonotype was recovered from a woman aged 45-60 years in good health. CDR3 protein: CASSASGTGGDEQYF.